This record covers a single T cell receptor beta chain. This specimen comes from a study of blood T cell repertoires in COVID-19. Study-wide context: The samples span acute and convalescent COVID-19 from the United States, Italy and Spain. T cells, B-cell-depleted T cells, or PBMCs provided the cDNA or gDNA that served as material.

Original analysis: Counts of nucleated cells, estimated from reference gene primer amplification, were obtained. Libraries were prepared by immunoSEQ multiplex PCR; TCRdb keeps only in-frame clonotypes and omits some of them. V and J calls and clone size are those listed in that table; D and trimming were worked out from the DNA. The sample yields roughly 170,000 clones, around nine tenths seen once. The CDR3 covers 13 residues. Germline CDR1 is LNHDA and CDR2 is SQIVND (reference sequence). The V and J ends lost 1 base and 6 bases respectively, with 10 bases between them. Specimen: peripheral blood. The chain links TRBV19 to TRBJ2-7; maybe TRBD2 (5 bases). The clonotype comes from a woman aged 18-30 years who had recovered from COVID-19. The CDR3 loop is CASSIGETSEQYF. The CDR3 coding sequence is TGTGCCAGTAGTATAGGGGAGACCTCCGAGCAGTACTTC.